The entry that follows covers one T cell receptor (beta chain) sequence. Antigen: not known. This entry is derived from a study of cytomegalovirus exposure and HLA in healthy donors. The study, taken as a whole, reports: The listing of 150 or so TCR beta chains classed them as cytomegalovirus-associated. There were several of the most significant clusters that appeared linked to common viral pathogens in a later analysis.

Primers: 60 Vbeta forward and 13 Jbeta reverse. The data were produced by immunoSEQ multiplex PCR, yet TCRdb's version contains in-frame clones alone and is incomplete. The sample yields roughly 90,000 clones, approximately 85% seen once. This receptor was taken from a man younger than 40 in good health and CMV-seropositive. The sample was PBMCs.

CDR3 protein: CASSVAGTATGELFF. CDR3 sequence (DNA): TGTGCCAGCAGCGTGGCCGGGACTGCTACCGGGGAGCTGTTTTTT. The rearrangement uses TRBV9 and TRBJ2-2; TRBD2 is a possible D gene (6 bases). This CDR3 comprises 15 residues. CDR1 and CDR2 (germline): SGDLS, YYNGEE. V lost 2 bases, J lost 5 bases, and 13 bases lay in between.